These 21 T cell receptor beta chains came from one sample sequenced in a study of blood T cells in healthy people across ages. Alongside a J-beta primer mix, a sample-barcoded 5' primer served in a second PCR lasting roughly 6 to 11 cycles. TCRdb called the 5' RACE reads again in MiXCR, with one record for every CDR3 protein. The table includes some 1.7 million distinct CDR3 sequences, roughly 30% detected once. Sequencing was carried out using blood. These receptors were collected from a woman in her 30s in good health.

This clonotype occurred a few times. The gene calls are TRBV5-6 and TRBJ1-2, with TRBD1 identical over 8 bases. CDR1 is SGHDT and CDR2 is YYEEEE in the germline V gene. CDR3 length equals 14 residues. J lost 8 bases, V lost 2 bases, and 8 bases had no gene match. The CDR3, as DNA: TGTGCCAGCAGCTTTGAAGGACAGGGTCTGGGCTACACCTTC. Translation: CASSFEGQGLGYTF.

This clonotype came up a few times. In DNA, the CDR3 is TGCGCCAGCAGCTTGGAGGGGGTGGATTCACCCCTCCACTTT. This gives the protein CASSLEGVDSPLHF. This chain connects TRBV5-1 to TRBJ1-6; tentatively, D is TRBD1 (6 bases). CDR1 and CDR2 (germline): SGHRS, YFSETQ. CDR3 length: 14 residues. The ends were cut back, 0 bases at V and 8 bases at J, with 9 bases in the middle. The full variable domain, with the rest looked up from reference TRBV5-1 and TRBJ1-6, is KAGVTQTPRYLIKTRGQQVTLSCSPISGHRSVSWYQQTPGQGLQFLFEYFSETQRNKGNFPGRFSGRQFSNSRSEMNVSTLELGDSALYLCASSLEGVDSPLHFGNGTRLTVT.

This chain joins TRBV20-1 and TRBJ2-3, with 9 bases aligning to TRBD2. This CDR3 is built from 16 residues. V was pared by 3 bases and J by 2 bases, with 9 bases of the junction left unmatched. CDR1 is DFQATT and CDR2 is SNEGSKA in the germline V gene (reference sequence). The DNA of the CDR3 is TGCAGTGCTAGCGGTATACGCGGGGGGGCCACAGATACGCAGTATTTT. Translating gives CSASGIRGGATDTQYF.

This clonotype appeared a few times. The chain recombines TRBV28 with TRBJ2-1; D is unresolved. This CDR3 is 10 amino acids long. Trimming pared 10 bases from V and 9 bases from J, leaving 10 bases between. Germline CDR1 reads MDHEN; CDR2 reads SYDVKM. This chain's CDR3 is CATGVGEQFF. The CDR3 region has the DNA TGTGCCACCGGTGTGGGTGAGCAGTTCTTC.

In this sample, this clonotype turned up many times. The V and J genes are TRBV7-2 and TRBJ2-7, with D unclear. CDR1 SGHTA and CDR2 FQGNSA come from the germline V gene. V was trimmed by 3 bases and J by 5 bases, leaving 5 bases between them. The CDR3 length is 11 residues. The CDR3 here is CASSLVNEQYF. CDR3 coding DNA: TGTGCCAGCAGCTTGGTCAACGAGCAGTACTTC.

The CDR3 is CASSPELSADTQYF. DNA of the CDR3: TGTGCCAGCTCACCAGAACTATCCGCAGATACGCAGTATTTT. The chain uses TRBV18 and TRBJ2-3; D not resolved. V was pared by 2 bases and J by 4 bases, with 10 bases between. CDR3 length: 14 amino acids. Germline V gene data show CDR1 as KGHSH and CDR2 as LQKENI.

Only a few counts were recorded for this clonotype. This chain connects TRBV9 to TRBJ2-5; 9 bases line up with TRBD2. The CDR3 is 16 residues long. V gave up 3 bases and J gave up 5 bases; unmatched junction bases: 11. The germline V gene has CDR1 SGDLS and CDR2 YYNGEE. CDR3 residues: CASSATSGQSYETQYF. The CDR3 nucleotides read TGTGCCAGCAGCGCGACTAGCGGCCAGTCATACGAGACCCAGTACTTC.

The rearrangement links TRBV4-2 to TRBJ2-1, with 9 nucleotides matching TRBD2. The CDR3 runs to 15 residues. Per the germline V gene, CDR1 is LGHNA and CDR2 is YNFKEQ. Trimming cost V 4 bases and J 8 bases; bases outside gene matches: 9. Here the CDR3 DNA reads TGTGCCAGCAGCCTAACCCCGGGACTAGCTTATGAGCAGTTCTTC. It is translated as CASSLTPGLAYEQFF.

This clonotype was seen repeatedly, ten times or more. CDR3 sequence reads: CASSLDRGREKLFF. The DNA for the CDR3 is TGTGCCAGCAGCCTGGACAGGGGGCGTGAAAAACTGTTTTTT. The chain employs TRBV7-2 and TRBJ1-4; 11 bases map to TRBD1. Germline trimming cut 5 bases from V and 7 bases from J; bases unmatched to any gene: 3. This CDR3 region has 14 residues. The germline V gene has CDR1 SGHTA and CDR2 FQGNSA.

Note on this clonotype: At one end, the junction sequence differs from germline, possibly due to a read error. The chain joins TRBV7-9 to TRBJ2-5; TRBD1 aligns across 8 bases. The DNA end lines up better with TRBJ2-4; the J call may be wrong. Germline V lookup: CDR1 SEHNR, CDR2 FQNEAQ (reference sequence). The CDR3 length is 16 residues. The CDR3: CSSSSDRDFSKNIQYF. The CDR3 DNA is TGTTCCAGCAGCTCGGACAGGGACTTTTCCAAAAACATTCAGTACTTC.

The chain is built from TRBV12-3 or TRBV12-4 and TRBJ2-1, with D possibly TRBD2 on 6 matching bases. The CDR3 has 18 amino acids. The ends were cut back, 6 bases at V and 1 base at J, with 22 bases in the middle. The CDR3 DNA is TGTGCCAGCAGCCTGGGGGGTGTTGGCGGGCCATCCTACAATGAGCAGTTCTTC. It specifies CASSLGGVGGPSYNEQFF.

A single count supports this clonotype. This sequence joins TRBV25-1 and TRBJ1-1; D gene unclear. This CDR3 region has 14 residues. Trimming removed 3 bases at V and 3 bases at J, with 11 bases between. From germline, CDR1 is MGHDK and CDR2 SYGVNS. The DNA of the CDR3 is TGTGCCAGCAGTGACGAGAGGTGGGACACTGAAGCTTTCTTT. Encoded protein: CASSDERWDTEAFF.

The chain uses TRBV5-4 and TRBJ2-1, with TRBD2 matching 12 bases. This CDR3 is 15 amino acids long. V shed 3 bases, J shed 8 bases, and the junction held 6 bases outside the gene matches. From germline, CDR1 is SGHNT and CDR2 YYREEE (reference sequence). The CDR3 protein is CASSYLAGGPYEQFF. The DNA for the CDR3 is TGTGCCAGCAGCTACCTAGCGGGAGGGCCCTATGAGCAGTTCTTC. Based on the CDR3 plus reference TRBV5-4 and TRBJ2-1, the full variable domain is ETGVTQSPTHLIKTRGQQVTLRCSSQSGHNTVSWYQQALGQGPQFIFQYYREEENGRGNFPPRFSGLQFPNYSSELNVNALELDDSALYLCASSYLAGGPYEQFFGPGTRLTVL.

The CDR3 sequence is CATSSLGTSDEQYF. CDR3 DNA sequence: TGTGCCACCAGCAGTCTCGGGACTAGCGATGAGCAGTACTTC. The chain carries TRBV15 and TRBJ2-5; 10 bases are shared with TRBD2. Germline CDR1 LNHNV, CDR2 YYDKDF (reference sequence). V gave up 3 bases and J gave up 11 bases; unmatched junction bases: 9. This CDR3 has 14 amino acids.

Only a few counts were recorded for this clonotype. The genes are TRBV5-5 and TRBJ1-2; D gene unclear. Trimming removed 4 bases at V and 11 bases at J, with 15 bases between. The V gene's germline CDR1 is SGHKS and CDR2 YYEKEE (reference sequence). The CDR3 has 12 amino acids. The chain's CDR3 is CASSELLLRYTF. The CDR3 DNA reads as TGTGCCAGCAGCGAGCTCCTTCTAAGGTACACCTTC.

This clonotype was observed at least ten times. V gene TRBV29-1 combines with J gene TRBJ1-2; D unclear. This CDR3 is built from 13 residues. V lost 4 bases to trimming and J lost 0 bases, with 9 bases between them. Germline CDR1 and CDR2: SQVTM and ANQGSEA. The CDR3 DNA is TGCAGCGTTGTCAGCTTAGCTAACTATGGCTACACCTTC. Translation gives CSVVSLANYGYTF. The whole variable domain, remainder taken from reference TRBV29-1 and TRBJ1-2, is SAVISQKPSRDICQRGTSLTIQCQVDSQVTMMFWYRQQPGQSLTLIATANQGSEATYESGFVIDKFPISRPNLTFSTLTVSNMSPEDSSIYLCSVVSLANYGYTFGSGTRLTVV.

The gene calls are TRBV28 and TRBJ2-1, with D perhaps TRBD2 (5 bases). Trimming took off 4 bases at V and 8 bases at J, with 15 bases between the two ends. The CDR3 runs 14 residues. In germline, CDR1 is MDHEN, CDR2 SYDVKM. The CDR3: CASSWGTRRDEQFF. CDR3 nucleotide sequence: TGTGCCAGCAGTTGGGGTACCCGGCGGGATGAGCAGTTCTTC.

A few counts support this clonotype. This chain's CDR3 is CSVYRREANYGYTF. CDR3 bases: TGCAGCGTCTATCGACGGGAGGCTAACTATGGCTACACCTTC. The chain uses TRBV29-1 and TRBJ1-2, with D hard to call. CDR1 is SQVTM, CDR2 ANQGSEA, per germline. The CDR3 is 14 amino acids. V was clipped by 6 bases and J by 0 bases, with 14 bases between them.

Details on this clonotype: This is likely a read error, given that the CDR3 carries no conserved phenylalanine or tryptophan at its end. The DNA is omitted, as the CDR3 cannot be located on it reliably, and the CDR3 follows TCRdb's listing. V usage is TRBV6-2 or TRBV6-3 and J usage is TRBJ2-4; the table's D call, TRBD2, was not checked against the DNA. Germline V gene sequence: CDR1 MNHEY, CDR2 SVGEGT. The CDR3 is 14 residues long, counting both termini. The chain's CDR3 is CASSAGTSVYEQYL.

J is TRBJ1-2 and V is TRBV7-3, with D perhaps matching TRBD1 (6 bases). The CDR3 is 16 amino acids. CDR1 is SGHTA and CDR2 is FQGTGA in the germline V gene. Trimming shortened V by 5 bases and J by 0 bases, and 16 bases separated the two germline ends. The CDR3 nucleotides read TGTGCCAGCAGCCCCCAAGGGGGGGTTTCTAACTATGGCTACACCTTC. It encodes CASSPQGGVSNYGYTF.

The chain joins TRBV9 to TRBJ2-2; either TRBD1 or TRBD2 may fit D (5 bases each). The germline gives CDR1 SGDLS, CDR2 YYNGEE. This CDR3 spans 18 amino acids. V lost 0 bases to trimming and J lost 3 bases, with 18 bases between them. CDR3 loop: CASSVAGAGKGDTGELFF. The CDR3 bases are TGTGCCAGCAGCGTAGCCGGGGCGGGCAAAGGAGACACCGGGGAGCTGTTTTTT.